The clone carrying this T cell receptor beta chain was picked up one time. In the original workflow: Estimated nucleated cell counts came from reference gene primer amplification. Assay used: immunoSEQ multiplex PCR; TCRdb lists only in-frame clones, some missing. The V and J calls and clone size come from that table; D and trimming were worked out from the DNA. This table holds fewer than 300,000 clones, about 89% found once. This record belongs to a study of blood T cell repertoires in COVID-19. Study context: COVID-19 samples, acute and convalescent, were from the United States, Italy and Spain. PBMCs, B-cell-depleted T cells, or T cells provided the cDNA or gDNA that made up the material.

Between the trimmed V and J ends, which lost 5 bases and 10 bases, there was a span of 11 bases. The CDR3 is made up of 12 amino acids. The germline V gene has CDR1 SGHVS and CDR2 FNYEAQ. This clonotype originated in a man aged 35 to 55 who had recovered from COVID-19. Material: peripheral blood. This sequence joins TRBV7-6 and TRBJ2-2, with no clear D. CDR3 residues: CASSLWAEELFF. CDR3 DNA: TGTGCCAGCAGCCTGTGGGCTGAGGAGCTGTTTTTT.